Shown below are 5 T cell receptor beta chains from a single sample sequenced in a study of shared clonotypes between healthy human individuals. Assay used: immunoSEQ multiplex PCR; TCRdb lists only in-frame clones, some missing. The profile shows about 690,000 clones, 90% of them singletons. Sequenced material: memory CD8+ T cells from PBMCs. The subset was: CD45RO+ cells pooled with CCR7-negative TemRA cells. These receptor sequences come from a young man in good health. Some clones in this sample may be carry-over from other donors' samples.

This clone came up a few times. This sequence joins TRBV19 and TRBJ1-1; no definite D call. Germline CDR1 is LNHDA and CDR2 is SQIVND (reference sequence). V lost 6 bases to trimming and J lost 1 base, with 15 bases between them. The CDR3 consists of 15 residues. The CDR3 here is CASRARGLSNTEAFF. CDR3 coding DNA: TGTGCCAGTAGGGCTCGGGGTCTGTCGAACACTGAAGCTTTCTTT.

The CDR3 DNA follows: TGTGCCTGGAGCCCAGGACACCTTGGCTCCTACAATGAGCAGTTCTTC. It encodes CAWSPGHLGSYNEQFF. The gene calls are TRBV30 and TRBJ2-1, with D maybe TRBD1 (5 bases). V lost 3 bases, J lost 0 bases, and 15 bases lay in between. The CDR3 is 16 residues long. Germline assignment: CDR1 GTSNPN and CDR2 SVGIG (reference sequence).

V gene TRBV7-9 combines with J gene TRBJ1-2, with D perhaps TRBD1 (5 bases). The CDR3 has 13 amino acids. CDR1 SEHNR and CDR2 FQNEAQ come from the germline V gene (reference sequence). V was pared by 1 base and J by 7 bases, with 10 bases between. The CDR3 coding sequence is TGTGCCAGCAGCTTAGTTGACAGCCGTGGCTACACCTTC. It specifies CASSLVDSRGYTF.

As DNA, the CDR3 is TGTGCCAGCAGCTTTACACCCGCAACTAATGAAAAACTGTTTTTT. Encoded protein: CASSFTPATNEKLFF. The chain uses TRBV11-2 and TRBJ1-4; D not resolved. Germline V CDR1 and CDR2: SGHAT, FQNNGV. The CDR3 totals 15 residues. The V gene lost 3 bases and the J gene lost 0 bases, with 8 bases spanning the gap.

About this clone itself: Other DNA sequences in this sample translate to the same CDR3. The genes are TRBV5-1 and TRBJ2-5; D call uncertain. The CDR3 sequence is 12 residues long. Germline loops: CDR1 SGHRS, CDR2 YFSETQ. The V end lost 4 bases, the J end lost 5 bases, and 9 bases lay between the germline ends. The CDR3, as DNA: TGCGCCAGCAGCCCTCGTGGGGAGACCCAGTACTTC. Translation: CASSPRGETQYF.